The sample holds one count of the clone carrying this T cell receptor beta chain. The data originate from a study of glioma-infiltrating T cells after dendritic cell vaccination. Overall study: Autologous tumor lysate-pulsed dendritic cell vaccination was given between the early 2000s and the early 2010s.

This table comes from immunoSEQ multiplex PCR, and its TCRdb copy is limited to in-frame clones, with some not included. The sample consists of about 92,000 clones, 80% to 90% of them appearing once. The specimen was blood, collected before dendritic cell vaccination. The source of this sequence is a human donor with glioblastoma.

CDR3 DNA: TGCAGCGTTCCCTCCGGGACAGGCTTTTATGGCTACACCTTC. Amino acid sequence: CSVPSGTGFYGYTF. V usage is TRBV29-1 and J usage is TRBJ1-2; 8 nucleotides line up with TRBD1. J was trimmed by 5 bases and V by 5 bases; bases with no gene match: 10. The CDR3 totals 14 residues. The germline CDR1 and CDR2 sequences are SQVTM and ANQGSEA.